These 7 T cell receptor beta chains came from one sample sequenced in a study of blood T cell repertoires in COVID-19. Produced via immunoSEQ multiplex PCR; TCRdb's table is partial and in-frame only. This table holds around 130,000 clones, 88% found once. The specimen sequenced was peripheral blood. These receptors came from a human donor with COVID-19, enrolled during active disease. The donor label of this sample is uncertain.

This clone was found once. The chain's CDR3 is CASSPRGQGRDEQYF. The CDR3 nucleotides read TGTGCCAGCTCACCCCGGGGACAGGGCAGGGACGAGCAGTACTTC. The chain uses TRBV18 and TRBJ2-7; 9 bases agree with TRBD1. This CDR3 has 15 residues. In germline, CDR1 is KGHSH, CDR2 LQKENI. J lost 5 bases, V lost 3 bases, and 8 bases had no gene match. The variable domain in full, with the rest retrieved from reference TRBV18 and TRBJ2-7, is NAGVMQNPRHLVRRRGQEARLRCSPMKGHSHVYWYRQLPEEGLKFMVYLQKENIIDESGMPKERFSAEFPKEGPSILRIQQVVRGDSAAYFCASSPRGQGRDEQYFGPGTRLTVT.

The CDR3 DNA reads TGTGCCAGCTATCCGGGGGTTGAGCCGGTCGAGCAGTACTTC. This encodes CASYPGVEPVEQYF. This chain uses TRBV28 with TRBJ2-7; D possibly corresponds to TRBD2 (6 bases). V gave up 8 bases and J gave up 6 bases, with 20 bases separating them. Germline CDR1 MDHEN, CDR2 SYDVKM. CDR3 length: 14 residues.

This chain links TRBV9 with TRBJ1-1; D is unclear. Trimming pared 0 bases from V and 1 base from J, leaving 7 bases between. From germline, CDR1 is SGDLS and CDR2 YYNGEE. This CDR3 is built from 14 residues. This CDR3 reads CASSVGGRNTEAFF. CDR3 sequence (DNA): TGTGCCAGCAGCGTAGGAGGGAGGAACACTGAAGCTTTCTTT. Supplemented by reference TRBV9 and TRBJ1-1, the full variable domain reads DSGVTQTPKHLITATGQRVTLRCSPRSGDLSVYWYQQSLDQGLQFLIQYYNGEERAKGNILERFSAQQFPDLHSELNLSSLELGDSALYFCASSVGGRNTEAFFGQGTRLTVV.

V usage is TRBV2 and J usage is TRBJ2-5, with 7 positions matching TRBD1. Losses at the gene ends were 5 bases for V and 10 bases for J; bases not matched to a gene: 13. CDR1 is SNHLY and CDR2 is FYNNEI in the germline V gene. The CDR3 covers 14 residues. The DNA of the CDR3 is TGTGCCAGCAGTAGGGACAGTAGTTTCGTTGGCCAGTACTTC. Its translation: CASSRDSSFVGQYF.

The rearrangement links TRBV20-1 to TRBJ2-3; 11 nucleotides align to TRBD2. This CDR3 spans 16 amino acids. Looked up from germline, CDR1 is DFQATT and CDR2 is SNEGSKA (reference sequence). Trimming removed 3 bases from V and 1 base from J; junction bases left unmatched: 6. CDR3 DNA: TGCAGTGCTAGTATTATAGCGGGGGGGGGCACAGATACGCAGTATTTT. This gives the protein CSASIIAGGGTDTQYF.

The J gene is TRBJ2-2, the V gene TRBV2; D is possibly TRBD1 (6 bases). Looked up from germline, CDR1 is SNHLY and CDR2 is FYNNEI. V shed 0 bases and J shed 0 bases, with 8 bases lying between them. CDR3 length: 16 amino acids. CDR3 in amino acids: CASSEAPGANTGELFF. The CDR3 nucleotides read TGTGCCAGCAGTGAAGCGCCAGGGGCGAACACCGGGGAGCTGTTTTTT.

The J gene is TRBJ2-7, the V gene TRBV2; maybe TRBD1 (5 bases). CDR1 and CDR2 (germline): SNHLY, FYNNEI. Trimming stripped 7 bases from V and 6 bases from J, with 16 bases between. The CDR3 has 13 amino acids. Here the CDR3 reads CASKSTEPAEQYF. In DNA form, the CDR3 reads TGTGCCAGCAAATCGACAGAACCCGCCGAGCAGTACTTC. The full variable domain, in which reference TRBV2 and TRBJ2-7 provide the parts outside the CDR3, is EPEVTQTPSHQVTQMGQEVILRCVPISNHLYFYWYRQILGQKVEFLVSFYNNEISEKSEIFDDQFSVERPDGSNFTLKIRSTKLEDSAMYFCASKSTEPAEQYFGPGTRLTVT.